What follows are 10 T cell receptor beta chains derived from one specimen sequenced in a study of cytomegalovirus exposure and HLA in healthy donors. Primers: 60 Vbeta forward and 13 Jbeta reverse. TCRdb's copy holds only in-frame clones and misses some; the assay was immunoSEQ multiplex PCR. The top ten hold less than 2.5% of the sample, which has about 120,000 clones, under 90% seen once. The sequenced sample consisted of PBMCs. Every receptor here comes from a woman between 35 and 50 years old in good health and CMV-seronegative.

CDR3 coding DNA: TGTGCCAGCAGTTCACGCCGTGGGGACAGGGAAGAGACCCAGTACTTC. Translated: CASSSRRGDREETQYF. The chain carries TRBV27 and TRBJ2-5; 9 nucleotides align to TRBD1. Germline values: CDR1 MNHEY, CDR2 SMNVEV (reference sequence). The V and J ends lost 4 bases and 3 bases, in that order; junction bases with no gene match: 9. CDR3 length: 16 amino acids.

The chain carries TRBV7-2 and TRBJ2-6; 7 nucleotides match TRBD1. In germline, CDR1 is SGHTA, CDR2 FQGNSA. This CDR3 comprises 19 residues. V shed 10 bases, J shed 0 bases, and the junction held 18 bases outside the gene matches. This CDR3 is CATFLQGQTDTSGANVLTF. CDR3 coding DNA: TGTGCCACCTTTCTACAGGGGCAGACCGATACCTCTGGGGCCAACGTCCTGACTTTC.

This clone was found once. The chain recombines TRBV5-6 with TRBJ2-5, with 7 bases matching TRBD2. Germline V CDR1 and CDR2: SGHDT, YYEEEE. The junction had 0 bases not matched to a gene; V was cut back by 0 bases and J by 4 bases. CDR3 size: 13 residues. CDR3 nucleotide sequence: TGTGCCAGCAGCTTGGGGGGGGGAGAGACCCAGTACTTC. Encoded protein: CASSLGGGETQYF.

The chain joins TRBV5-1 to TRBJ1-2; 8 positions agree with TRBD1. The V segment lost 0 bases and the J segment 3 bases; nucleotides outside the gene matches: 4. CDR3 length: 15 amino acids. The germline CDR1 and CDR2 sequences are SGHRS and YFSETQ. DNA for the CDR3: TGCGCCAGCAGCTTGGAAGGACAGGGCCACTATGGCTACACCTTC. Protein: CASSLEGQGHYGYTF.

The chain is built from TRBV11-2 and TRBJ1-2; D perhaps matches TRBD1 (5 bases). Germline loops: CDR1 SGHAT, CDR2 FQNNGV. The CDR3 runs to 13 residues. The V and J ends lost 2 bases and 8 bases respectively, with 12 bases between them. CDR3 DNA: TGTGCCAGCAGCTTATCAGGGCGGAGAGGCTACACCTTC. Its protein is CASSLSGRRGYTF.

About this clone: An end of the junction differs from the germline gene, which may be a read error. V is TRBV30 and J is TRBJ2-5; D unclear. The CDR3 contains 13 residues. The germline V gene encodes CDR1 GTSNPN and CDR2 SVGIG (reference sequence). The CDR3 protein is CAWSAGFQETHYF. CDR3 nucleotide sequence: TGTGCCTGGAGTGCAGGTTTCCAAGAGACCCATTACTTC.

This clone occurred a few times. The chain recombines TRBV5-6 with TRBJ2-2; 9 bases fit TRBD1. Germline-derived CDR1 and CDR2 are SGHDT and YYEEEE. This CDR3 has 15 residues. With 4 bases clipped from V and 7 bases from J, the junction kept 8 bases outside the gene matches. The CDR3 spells CASSMGQGIVGELFF. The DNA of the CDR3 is TGTGCCAGCAGCATGGGACAGGGTATAGTCGGGGAGCTGTTTTTT.

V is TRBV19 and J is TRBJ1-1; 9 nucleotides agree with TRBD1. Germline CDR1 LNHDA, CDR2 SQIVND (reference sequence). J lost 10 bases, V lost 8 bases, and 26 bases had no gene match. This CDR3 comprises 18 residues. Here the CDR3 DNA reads TGTGCCAGTGTCTGGTTGGGAGGAGGGGGACAGGGAAGTTCGCGAGCTTTCTTT. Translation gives CASVWLGGGGQGSSRAFF.

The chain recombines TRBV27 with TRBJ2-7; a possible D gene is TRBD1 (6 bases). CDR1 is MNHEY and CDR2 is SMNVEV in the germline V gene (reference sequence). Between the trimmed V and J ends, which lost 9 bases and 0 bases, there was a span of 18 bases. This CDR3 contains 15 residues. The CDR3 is CARPPGVENSYEQYF. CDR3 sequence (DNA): TGTGCCAGGCCCCCAGGGGTCGAAAACTCCTACGAGCAGTACTTC.

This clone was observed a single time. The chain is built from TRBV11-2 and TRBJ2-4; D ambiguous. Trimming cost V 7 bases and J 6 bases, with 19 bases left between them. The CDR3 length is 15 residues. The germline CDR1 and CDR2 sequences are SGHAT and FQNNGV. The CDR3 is CASTVGLSPRNIQYF. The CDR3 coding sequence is TGTGCCAGCACTGTCGGGTTGTCCCCAAGAAACATTCAGTACTTC.